The subject of this entry is one T cell receptor beta chain. Its antigen is unknown. The input lacks base qualities; no much larger clone sits a single base away. One collaborating source in Seattle enrolled patients during active infection and followed them longitudinally through the course of disease. Whole blood was collected in K2EDTA tubes by collaborating institutions according to the institutions' own protocols. For TCRbeta analysis, collaborators shipped samples in one of three forms: frozen whole blood, isolated PBMCs, or DNA extracted from either of those sample types. This record belongs to a study of blood T cell repertoires in COVID-19 (dated by TCRdb to the early 2020s). Regarding the complete study: Collaborator samples came from the United States, Italy and Spain and covered acute and convalescent phases of COVID-19. The prospective study material was composed of cDNA or gDNA derived from T cells, B-cell-depleted T cells, or PBMCs. The dataset comprised deeply sampled blood TCRbeta repertoires from subjects exposed to, actively infected with, or recovered from COVID-19. The repertoires were released in a freely available public database meant as a resource for research on the immune response to SARS-CoV-2. Samples were obtained from the ongoing ImmuneRACE study (first 160 participants) and from about 1,300 subjects provided by 6 global collaborators. A de-identified subject ID, COVID-19 status, age in years and sex were almost always included in the sample metadata. Where available, HLA class I and class II types were obtained from metadata supplied by the sample provider rather than from assay-based typing. Points the paper makes about the study in general: How much clinical and demographic metadata was included differed by source and by participant, and the metadata was provided uncurated.

TCRbeta CDR3 regions were amplified from genomic DNA by means of the immunoSEQ Assay, a bias-controlled multiplex PCR. Per the source publication's procedure: Nucleated cell counts per sample were estimated from amplification of reference gene primers within the assay. To quantify the absolute abundance of each unique TCRbeta CDR3 rearrangement, sequence reads were collapsed and filtered. For each sample, productive Simpson clonality was calculated by taking the square root of Simpson's diversity index across productive rearrangements. TCRdb's version of the immuneACCESS table is confined to in-frame rearrangements and falls short of the full clone set. An unresolved V gene accounts for under half of the shortfall where checked; the remainder is of unknown origin. V, J and clone size derive from that table, while D and trimming were established from the DNA sequence. Counted in this sample were 150,000 to 200,000 clones; approximately 80% of them appeared once. About 11% of the sample belongs to the ten largest clones.

CDR1 and CDR2, looked up from the germline V gene, are SGDLS and YYNGEE. After removal of 4 bases from V and 1 base from J, the junction retains 18 bases not matched to a gene. There are 20 amino acids in the CDR3, from cysteine to phenylalanine inclusive. Of the read, only the CDR3 DNA is kept; its 60 bases are in frame from base 1. Sequences were obtained from peripheral blood. The TCR was taken from a woman aged 40 to 50 with COVID-19, enrolled during active disease. Rearrangement joined TRBV9 to TRBJ2-3; 10 middle bases align to TRBD1. CDR3 protein: CASSSRPGTGALRGTDTQYF. The DNA sequence is TGTGCCAGCAGCAGCCGACCCGGGACAGGGGCCCTCCGGGGCACAGATACGCAGTATTTT.